The present TCR beta chain was sequenced within a study of shared clonotypes between healthy human individuals. Study-level background: With ages of 18 to 49, the donors were a couple of women and a few men.

Study-wide results and limits: It was observed that roughly 5.4% of naive CD4 clonotypes were shared across a few donors.

Terminally differentiated effector memory CD45RA+ cells were excluded by CCR7 positive selection of CD45RO-negative cells. The V end was cut by 2 bases, the J end by 2 bases, with 16 bases between. Germline V gene lookup returns CDR1 SGHRS and CDR2 YFSETQ. The CDR3 has 16 amino acids. In regard to this clone: Its antigen is currently unknown.

In the authors' workflow: Filtering differed for immunoSEQ, which gave only junction sequences without quality scores. Using immunoSEQ multiplex PCR, the repertoire was profiled, and TCRdb retains in-frame clones only, with some absent. V and J calls and clone size are given by that table; D and trimming were obtained from the DNA. The data hold about 680,000 clones, with 92% observed a single time. This chain uses TRBV5-1 with TRBJ2-5; TRBD2 is a possible D gene (6 bases). The sequenced sample consisted of naive CD8+ T cells sorted from blood. The sequence derives from a man aged 30 to 39 in good health. The CDR3 DNA sequence: TGCGCCAGCAGCTTTTGGAGTAGCGGAGCTCAAGAGACCCAGTACTTC. Its translation is CASSFWSSGAQETQYF.